This TCR beta chain came from a study of neurological immune-mediated disorders. TCRdb reanalysed the 5' RACE reads using MiXCR and keeps one entry per CDR3 protein. Of around 41,000 distinct CDR3 sequences listed, 13% to 15% were seen once; the top ten hold 3% to 4.5%. The CDR3 loop spans 15 amino acids. The germline V gene has CDR1 DFQATT and CDR2 SNEGSKA (reference sequence). Trimming took 1 base from V and 5 from J; bases not matched to a gene: 8. This clonotype showed up many times. What it binds is not known. Points from the study as a whole: Subjects shared no identical expanded-clone CDR3 amino acid sequences, suggesting private TCR-beta repertoires in all groups.

This clonotype was sampled from a woman aged 55-70 years with HTLV-1-associated myelopathy (HAM/TSP). The sample was CD4+ T cells from blood. V is TRBV20-1 and J is TRBJ2-7; 10 bases are a match to TRBD2. The CDR3 region is CSARVKRGGLDEQYF. As DNA, the CDR3 is TGCAGTGCTAGAGTTAAGCGGGGGGGCCTCGACGAGCAGTACTTC.